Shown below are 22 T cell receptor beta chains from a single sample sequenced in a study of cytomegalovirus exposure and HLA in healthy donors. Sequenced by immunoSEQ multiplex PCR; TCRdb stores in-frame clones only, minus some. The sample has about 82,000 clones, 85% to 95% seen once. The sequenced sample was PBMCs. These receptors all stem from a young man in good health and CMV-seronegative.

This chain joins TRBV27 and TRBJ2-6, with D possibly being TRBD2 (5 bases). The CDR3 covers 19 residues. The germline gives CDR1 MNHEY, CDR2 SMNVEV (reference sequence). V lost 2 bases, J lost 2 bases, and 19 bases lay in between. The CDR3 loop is CASSLGMLSSRPGANVLTF. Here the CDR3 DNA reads TGTGCCAGCAGTTTAGGGATGCTCTCTAGCCGGCCTGGGGCCAACGTCCTGACTTTC.

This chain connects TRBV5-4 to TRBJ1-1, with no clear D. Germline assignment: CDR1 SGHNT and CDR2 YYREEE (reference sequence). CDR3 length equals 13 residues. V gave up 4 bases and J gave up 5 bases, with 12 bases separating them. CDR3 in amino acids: CASSPMEYTEAFF. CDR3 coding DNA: TGTGCCAGCAGCCCCATGGAGTATACTGAAGCTTTCTTT. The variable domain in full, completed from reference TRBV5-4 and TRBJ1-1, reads ETGVTQSPTHLIKTRGQQVTLRCSSQSGHNTVSWYQQALGQGPQFIFQYYREEENGRGNFPPRFSGLQFPNYSSELNVNALELDDSALYLCASSPMEYTEAFFGQGTRLTVV.

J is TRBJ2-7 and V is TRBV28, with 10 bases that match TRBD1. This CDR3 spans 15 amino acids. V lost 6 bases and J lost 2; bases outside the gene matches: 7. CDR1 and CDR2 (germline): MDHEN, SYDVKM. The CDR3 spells CASRHTGTGAYEQYF. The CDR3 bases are TGTGCCAGCAGGCATACCGGGACAGGGGCCTACGAGCAGTACTTC.

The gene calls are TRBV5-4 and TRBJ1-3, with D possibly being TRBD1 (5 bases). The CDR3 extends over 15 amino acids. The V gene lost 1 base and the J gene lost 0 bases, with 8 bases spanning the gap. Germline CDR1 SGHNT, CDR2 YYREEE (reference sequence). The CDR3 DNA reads TGTGCCAGCAGCTTGCAGGGTTTCTCTGGAAACACCATATATTTT. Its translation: CASSLQGFSGNTIYF.

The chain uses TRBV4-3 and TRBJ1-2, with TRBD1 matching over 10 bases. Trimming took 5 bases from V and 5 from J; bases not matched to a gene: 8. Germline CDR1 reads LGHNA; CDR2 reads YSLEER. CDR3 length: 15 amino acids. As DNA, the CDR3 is TGCGCCAGCAGCTCCCGGACAGGGGGGGTATATGGCTACACCTTC. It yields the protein CASSSRTGGVYGYTF.

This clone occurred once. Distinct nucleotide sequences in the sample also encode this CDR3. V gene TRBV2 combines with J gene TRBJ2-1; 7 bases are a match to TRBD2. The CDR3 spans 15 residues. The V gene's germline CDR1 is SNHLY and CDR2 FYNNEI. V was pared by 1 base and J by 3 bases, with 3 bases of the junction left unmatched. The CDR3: CASSEGGGNYNEQFF. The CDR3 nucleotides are TGTGCCAGCAGTGAAGGGGGAGGGAACTACAATGAGCAGTTCTTC.

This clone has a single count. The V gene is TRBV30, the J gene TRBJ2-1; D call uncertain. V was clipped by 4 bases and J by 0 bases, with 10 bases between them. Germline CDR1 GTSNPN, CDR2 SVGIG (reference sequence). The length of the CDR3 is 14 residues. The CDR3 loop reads CAWTEPSSYNEQFF. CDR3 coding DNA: TGTGCCTGGACCGAGCCGAGCTCCTACAATGAGCAGTTCTTC.

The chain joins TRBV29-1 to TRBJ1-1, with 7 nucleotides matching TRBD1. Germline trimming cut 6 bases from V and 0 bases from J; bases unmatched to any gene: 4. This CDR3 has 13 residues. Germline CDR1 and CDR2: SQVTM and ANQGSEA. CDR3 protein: CSVHDRVNTEAFF. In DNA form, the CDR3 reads TGCAGCGTCCACGACAGGGTGAACACTGAAGCTTTCTTT.

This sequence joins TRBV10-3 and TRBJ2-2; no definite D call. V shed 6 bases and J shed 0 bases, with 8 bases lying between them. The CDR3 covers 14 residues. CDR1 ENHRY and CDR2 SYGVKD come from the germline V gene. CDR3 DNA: TGTGCCATCAGGGGCCCCACGAACACCGGGGAGCTGTTTTTT. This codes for CAIRGPTNTGELFF.

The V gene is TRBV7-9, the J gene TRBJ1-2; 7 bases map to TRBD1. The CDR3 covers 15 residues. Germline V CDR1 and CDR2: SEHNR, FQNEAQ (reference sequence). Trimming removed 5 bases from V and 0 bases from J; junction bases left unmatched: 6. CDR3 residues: CASSEDRAANYGYTF. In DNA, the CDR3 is TGTGCCAGCAGCGAAGACAGGGCCGCTAACTATGGCTACACCTTC.

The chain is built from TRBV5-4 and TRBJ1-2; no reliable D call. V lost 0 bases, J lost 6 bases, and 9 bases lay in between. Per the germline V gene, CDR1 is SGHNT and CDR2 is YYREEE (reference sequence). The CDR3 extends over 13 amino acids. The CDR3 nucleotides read TGTGCCAGCAGCTTGGACAGATTCCATGGCTACACCTTC. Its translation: CASSLDRFHGYTF.

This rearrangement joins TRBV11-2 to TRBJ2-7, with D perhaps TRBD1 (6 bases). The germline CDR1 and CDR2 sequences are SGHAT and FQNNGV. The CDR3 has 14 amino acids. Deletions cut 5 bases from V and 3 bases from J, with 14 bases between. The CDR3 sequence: CASSPRTGIYEQYF. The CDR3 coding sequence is TGTGCCAGCAGCCCCAGAACAGGGATCTACGAGCAGTACTTC. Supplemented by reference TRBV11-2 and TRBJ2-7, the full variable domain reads EAGVAQSPRYKIIEKRQSVAFWCNPISGHATLYWYQQILGQGPKLLIQFQNNGVVDDSQLPKDRFSAERLKGVDSTLKIQPAKLEDSAVYLCASSPRTGIYEQYFGPGTRLTVT.

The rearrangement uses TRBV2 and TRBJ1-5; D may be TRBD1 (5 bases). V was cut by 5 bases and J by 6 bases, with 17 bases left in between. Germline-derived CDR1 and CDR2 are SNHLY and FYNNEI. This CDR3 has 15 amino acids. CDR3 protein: CASSRPGGGGQPQHF. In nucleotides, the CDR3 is TGTGCCAGCAGTCGACCTGGGGGAGGCGGTCAGCCCCAGCATTTT.

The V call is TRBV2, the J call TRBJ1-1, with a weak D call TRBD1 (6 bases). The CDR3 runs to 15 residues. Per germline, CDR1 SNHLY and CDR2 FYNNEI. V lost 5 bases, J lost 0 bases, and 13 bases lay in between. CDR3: CASSKHQGLNTEAFF. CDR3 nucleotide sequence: TGTGCCAGCAGTAAGCACCAGGGGCTGAACACTGAAGCTTTCTTT.

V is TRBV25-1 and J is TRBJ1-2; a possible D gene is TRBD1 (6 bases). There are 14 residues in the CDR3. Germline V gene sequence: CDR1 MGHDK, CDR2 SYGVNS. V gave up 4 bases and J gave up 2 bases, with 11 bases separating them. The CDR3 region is CASSAGGGNYGYTF. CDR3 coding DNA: TGTGCCAGCAGTGCGGGGGGCGGGAACTATGGCTACACCTTC.

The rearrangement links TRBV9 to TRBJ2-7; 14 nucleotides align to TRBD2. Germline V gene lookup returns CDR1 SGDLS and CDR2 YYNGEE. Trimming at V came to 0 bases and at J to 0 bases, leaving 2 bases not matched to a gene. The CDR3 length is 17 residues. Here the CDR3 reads CASSVGLAGGISYEQYF. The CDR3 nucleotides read TGTGCCAGCAGCGTAGGACTAGCGGGAGGGATCTCCTACGAGCAGTACTTC.

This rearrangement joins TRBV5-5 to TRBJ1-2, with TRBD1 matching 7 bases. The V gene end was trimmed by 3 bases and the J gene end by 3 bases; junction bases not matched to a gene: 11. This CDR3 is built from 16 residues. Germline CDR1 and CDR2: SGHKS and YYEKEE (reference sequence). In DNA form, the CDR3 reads TGTGCCAGCAGCTGGAGTCAGGCAGGGGGACACTATGGCTACACCTTC. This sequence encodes CASSWSQAGGHYGYTF.

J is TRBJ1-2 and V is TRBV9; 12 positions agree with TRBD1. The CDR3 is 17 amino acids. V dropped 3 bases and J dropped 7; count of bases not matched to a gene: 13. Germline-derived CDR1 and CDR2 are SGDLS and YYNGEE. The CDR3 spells CASSASGTGGALGGYTF. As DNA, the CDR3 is TGTGCCAGCAGCGCCTCCGGGACAGGGGGCGCGTTAGGTGGCTACACCTTC.

The CDR3 bases are TGTGCCAGCAGCCCATCAGCGGGACCCTACGAGCAGTACTTC. As protein: CASSPSAGPYEQYF. The rearrangement joins TRBV7-3 to TRBJ2-7, with TRBD2 identical over 7 bases. The CDR3 length is 14 residues. Trimming took 5 bases from V and 2 from J; bases not matched to a gene: 6. Germline V CDR1 and CDR2: SGHTA, FQGTGA.

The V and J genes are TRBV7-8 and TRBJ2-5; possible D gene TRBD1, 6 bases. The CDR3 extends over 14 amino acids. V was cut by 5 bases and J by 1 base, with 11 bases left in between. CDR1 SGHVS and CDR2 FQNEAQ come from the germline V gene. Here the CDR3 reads CASSPGHTQETQYF. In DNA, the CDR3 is TGTGCCAGCAGCCCGGGACATACCCAAGAGACCCAGTACTTC.

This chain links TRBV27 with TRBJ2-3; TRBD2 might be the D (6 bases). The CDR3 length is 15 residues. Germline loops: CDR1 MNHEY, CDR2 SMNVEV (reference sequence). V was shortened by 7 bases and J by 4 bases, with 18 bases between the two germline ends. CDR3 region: CASNPVGGRADTQYF. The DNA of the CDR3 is TGTGCCAGCAATCCTGTCGGGGGTCGGGCAGATACGCAGTATTTT.

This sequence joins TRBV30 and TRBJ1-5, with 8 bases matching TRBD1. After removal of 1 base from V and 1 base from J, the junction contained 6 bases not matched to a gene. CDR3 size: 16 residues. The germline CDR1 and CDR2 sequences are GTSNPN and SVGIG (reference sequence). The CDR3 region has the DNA TGTGCCTGGAGTGCCTGGACAGGGAACAGCAATCAGCCCCAGCATTTT. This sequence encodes CAWSAWTGNSNQPQHF.